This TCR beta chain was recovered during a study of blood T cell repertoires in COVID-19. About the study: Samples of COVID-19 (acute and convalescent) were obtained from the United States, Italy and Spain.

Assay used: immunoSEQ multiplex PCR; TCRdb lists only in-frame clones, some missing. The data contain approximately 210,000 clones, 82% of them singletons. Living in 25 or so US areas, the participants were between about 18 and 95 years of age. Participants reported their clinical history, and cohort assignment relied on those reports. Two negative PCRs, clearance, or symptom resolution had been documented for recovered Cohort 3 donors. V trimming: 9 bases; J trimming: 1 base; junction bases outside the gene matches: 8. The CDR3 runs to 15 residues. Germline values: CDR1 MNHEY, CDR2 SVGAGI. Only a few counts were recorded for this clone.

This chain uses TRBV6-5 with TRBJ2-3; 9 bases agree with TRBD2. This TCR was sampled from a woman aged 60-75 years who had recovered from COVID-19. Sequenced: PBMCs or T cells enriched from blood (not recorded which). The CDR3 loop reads CASQRASGGTDTQYF. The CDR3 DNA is TGTGCCAGTCAAAGGGCTAGCGGGGGCACAGATACGCAGTATTTT.